This T cell receptor (beta chain) was obtained from a study of T cells in Graves' hyperthyroidism and ophthalmopathy. Findings of the study overall: By a 13 V-J model, ophthalmopathy was set apart from stable hyperthyroidism. The majority of expanded thyroid clonotypes above 0.001 also appeared in blood.

Regarding this clonotype: Its target is not known.

From germline, CDR1 is LNHDA and CDR2 SQIVND (reference sequence). The CDR3 loop spans 15 amino acids. Trimming removed 5 bases from V and 8 bases from J, with 20 bases in between. Patients were excluded because of uncontrolled infection, other autoimmune disease, pregnancy or lactation. Amplified regions were TCR beta CDR3 sequences from RNA transcripts. Primed by the HTBI set, a first-round RT-PCR was run on the TCR CDR3. TCRdb ran MiXCR on the multiplex PCR reads and lists one entry per CDR3 protein. Among hundreds of thousands of distinct CDR3 sequences listed, roughly 13% were seen once. The sequencing input was blood. V gene TRBV19 combines with J gene TRBJ2-3; D might be TRBD1 or TRBD2, each matching 6 bases. The sequence was collected from a woman aged 25 to 39 with Graves' hyperthyroidism that later progressed to Graves' ophthalmopathy. The CDR3 DNA is TGTGCCAGTAGTGAGTACCTGGGGGGCCAGTCTACGCAGTATTTT. Translated: CASSEYLGGQSTQYF.